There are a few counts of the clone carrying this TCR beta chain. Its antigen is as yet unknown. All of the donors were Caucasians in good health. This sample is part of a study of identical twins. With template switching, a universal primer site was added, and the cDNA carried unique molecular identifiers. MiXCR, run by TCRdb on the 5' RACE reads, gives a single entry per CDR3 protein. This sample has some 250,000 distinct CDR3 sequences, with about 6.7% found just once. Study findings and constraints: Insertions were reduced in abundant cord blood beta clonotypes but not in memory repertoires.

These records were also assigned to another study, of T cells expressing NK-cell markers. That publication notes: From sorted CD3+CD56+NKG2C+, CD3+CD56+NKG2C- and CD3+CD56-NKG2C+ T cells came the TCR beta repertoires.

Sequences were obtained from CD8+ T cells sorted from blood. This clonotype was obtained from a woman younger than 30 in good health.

In DNA form, the CDR3 reads TGTGCCAGCAGCACACCTTTAGGGGGCGGGGAGCAGTACTTC. Its translation: CASSTPLGGGEQYF. The chain couples TRBV12-3 or TRBV12-4 to TRBJ2-7; TRBD1 matches 7 bases. This CDR3 contains 14 residues. V shed 6 bases and J 7 bases; nucleotides not matched to a gene: 12.